The rows below give T cell receptor beta chains drawn from one sample of a study of blood T cell repertoires in COVID-19. TCRdb keeps only in-frame clones here, not all; method: immunoSEQ multiplex PCR. This sample has approximately 190,000 clones; around 82% occur once, and the top ten carry less than 8.5%. The source material was PBMCs or T cells enriched from blood (not recorded which). The receptors originated from a middle-aged man who had recovered from COVID-19. CDR3s include the opening cysteine and the closing phenylalanine or tryptophan. D genes are given only for firm matches. Not all rows give a size; the values are once, few, many and, for expanded clones, a class.

>TRBD1|.|15|TRBV10-3|TRBJ2-2
TGTGCCATCAGTAAGGGACAGGGGGACACCGGGGAGCTGTTTTTT
CAISKGQGDTGELFF
>TRBD2|.|16|TRBV20-1|TRBJ2-7
TGCAGTGCTAGTCGTTCGGGGACTAGCGGGACCTACGAGCAGTACTTC
CSASRSGTSGTYEQYF
>.|.|13|TRBV11-2|TRBJ1-2
TGTGCCAGCAGCTTCTCCCTTAACTATGGCTACACCTTC
CASSFSLNYGYTF
>.|few|13|TRBV5-1|TRBJ1-1
TGCGCCAGCAGCTTTAGAGGGATTCCTGAAGCTTTCTTT
CASSFRGIPEAFF
>TRBD1|few|15|TRBV11-2|TRBJ1-2
TGTGCCAGCAGCGGCACCGGACAGGGGAACTATGGCTACACCTTC
CASSGTGQGNYGYTF
>.|.|20|TRBV21-1|TRBJ1-5
TGTGCCAGCCCGAAAGAAGCCTCGCCCAGGATCGTCGGGGGGCATCAGCCCCAGCATTTT
CASPKEASPRIVGGHQPQHF
>.|.|12|TRBV30|TRBJ2-7
TGTGCCTGGAGTACCGGGGGCTACGAGCAGTACTTC
CAWSTGGYEQYF
>.|.|11|TRBV3-1/TRBV3-2|TRBJ2-3
TGTGCCAGCAGCCGAGCTATGGCGCAGTATTTT
CASSRAMAQYF
>.|.|13|TRBV5-4|TRBJ2-3
TGTGCCAGCAGCACGGGAGCCACAGATACGCAGTATTTT
CASSTGATDTQYF
>TRBD1|.|12|TRBV19|TRBJ2-7
TGTGCCAGTACAGGGGGCGAATACGAGCAGTACTTC
CASTGGEYEQYF
>.|.|12|TRBV11-1|TRBJ1-2
TGTGCCAGCAGCGTGTCAGGGGCTGGCTACACCTTC
CASSVSGAGYTF
>.|.|20|TRBV11-3|TRBJ2-7
TGTGCCAGCAGCCTCTTAGTGGGTCTTACCGGGACACGGAGCTCCTACGAGCAGTACTTC
CASSLLVGLTGTRSSYEQYF
>TRBD2|.|16|TRBV19|TRBJ2-4
TGTGCCAGTAGTAAAGGACTAGCGGGGGAGAGAAACATTCAGTACTTC
CASSKGLAGERNIQYF
>TRBD1|.|17|TRBV28|TRBJ1-2
TGTGCCAGCAGTTCCTCAAGGACAGGATCTTCTAACTATGGCTACACCTTC
CASSSSRTGSSNYGYTF